One sample yielded the 9 T cell receptor beta chains listed below, sequenced in a study of identical twins. Via MiXCR, TCRdb re-called the 5' RACE reads, giving one row per CDR3 protein. The table shows 1,800,000 or so distinct CDR3 sequences, with more than 30% occurring only once. Source material: cord blood. Source of these receptors: a newborn girl in good health.

The chain employs TRBV4-2 and TRBJ2-1; TRBD1 might be the D (7 bases). The CDR3 loop spans 17 amino acids. The germline gives CDR1 LGHNA, CDR2 YNFKEQ. The ends were cut back, 4 bases at V and 5 bases at J, with 21 bases in the middle. CDR3 DNA: TGTGCCAGCAGCCGAGATTTGGTTCCAGGGGGGCACAATGAGCAGTTCTTC. Amino acid sequence: CASSRDLVPGGHNEQFF.

Only a few counts were recorded for this clonotype. The gene calls are TRBV12-3 or TRBV12-4 and TRBJ2-7, with a possible D match to TRBD2 (6 bases). The CDR3 spans 13 residues. The V end lost 3 bases, the J end lost 3 bases, and 9 bases lay between the germline ends. Written as DNA, the CDR3 is TGTGCCAGCAGTTTCGCGGGGTTCTACGAGCAGTACTTC. This translates into CASSFAGFYEQYF.

The chain carries TRBV2 and TRBJ2-7; 9 bases agree with TRBD1. This CDR3 region has 13 residues. The germline V gene has CDR1 SNHLY and CDR2 FYNNEI. J was trimmed by 6 bases and V by 8 bases; bases with no gene match: 8. DNA of the CDR3: TGTGCCAGCGACGGACAGGGGACAGGCGAGCAGTACTTC. The encoded protein is CASDGQGTGEQYF.

The rearrangement uses TRBV4-2 and TRBJ2-1, with TRBD2 matching 10 bases. The germline gives CDR1 LGHNA, CDR2 YNFKEQ. The length of the CDR3 is 15 residues. The junction had 7 bases not matched to a gene; V was cut back by 2 bases and J by 9 bases. This CDR3 is CASSQNNLAGAEQFF. CDR3 nucleotide sequence: TGTGCCAGCAGCCAAAATAACCTAGCGGGAGCTGAGCAGTTCTTC.

V is TRBV2 and J is TRBJ2-1; the D gene could be TRBD1 or TRBD2 (6 bases each). V dropped 1 base and J dropped 4 bases, with 11 bases sitting between them. The CDR3 contains 15 residues. Per the germline V gene, CDR1 is SNHLY and CDR2 is FYNNEI. CDR3 DNA sequence: TGTGCCAGCAGTGAAGATGGGGGGCGATACAATGAGCAGTTCTTC. It translates to CASSEDGGRYNEQFF.

The sample holds a few counts of this clonotype. V and J are TRBV16 and TRBJ1-6; D is undetermined. CDR3 length: 14 amino acids. Germline assignment: CDR1 KGHSY and CDR2 FQNENV. The V end was cut by 4 bases, the J end by 5 bases, with 9 bases between. The CDR3 DNA is TGTGCCAGCAGCCCCCACAGCAATAATTCACCCCTCCACTTT. It translates to CASSPHSNNSPLHF.

This chain links TRBV20-1 with TRBJ2-7, with 10 nucleotides matching TRBD2. Germline CDR1 is DFQATT and CDR2 is SNEGSKA (reference sequence). This CDR3 comprises 15 residues. Trimming took 3 bases from V and 2 from J; bases not matched to a gene: 7. The CDR3 is CSARGTSARTYEQYF. CDR3 coding DNA: TGCAGTGCTAGGGGGACTAGCGCAAGAACCTACGAGCAGTACTTC.

There are a few counts of this clonotype. The gene calls are TRBV6-5 and TRBJ2-3; TRBD2 aligns across 10 bases. Germline V gives CDR1 MNHEY, CDR2 SVGAGI. Trimming at V came to 2 bases and at J to 3 bases, leaving 5 bases not matched to a gene. The CDR3 spans 16 residues. This chain's CDR3 is CASSYELAGGTDTQYF. CDR3 in DNA: TGTGCCAGCAGTTACGAATTAGCGGGAGGTACAGATACGCAGTATTTT.

This clonotype was counted only a few times. The V and J genes are TRBV30 and TRBJ1-4; 8 positions agree with TRBD1. This CDR3 region has 15 residues. Looked up from germline, CDR1 is GTSNPN and CDR2 is SVGIG (reference sequence). V shed 0 bases, J shed 5 bases, and the junction held 5 bases outside the gene matches. In DNA form, the CDR3 reads TGTGCCTGGAGTGTAATCCGGGACAGGAATGAAAAACTGTTTTTT. Encoded protein: CAWSVIRDRNEKLFF.